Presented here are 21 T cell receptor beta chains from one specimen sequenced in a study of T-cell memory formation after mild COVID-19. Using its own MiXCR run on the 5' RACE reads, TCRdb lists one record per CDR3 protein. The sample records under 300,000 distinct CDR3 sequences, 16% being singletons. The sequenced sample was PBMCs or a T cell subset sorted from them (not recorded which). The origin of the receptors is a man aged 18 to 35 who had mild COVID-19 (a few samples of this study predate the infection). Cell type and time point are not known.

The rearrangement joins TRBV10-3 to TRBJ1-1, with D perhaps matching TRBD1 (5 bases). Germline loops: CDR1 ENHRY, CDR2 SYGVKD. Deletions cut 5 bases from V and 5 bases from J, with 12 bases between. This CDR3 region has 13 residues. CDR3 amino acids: CAISPGASTEAFF. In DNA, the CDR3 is TGTGCCATCAGTCCCGGGGCCTCGACTGAAGCTTTCTTT.

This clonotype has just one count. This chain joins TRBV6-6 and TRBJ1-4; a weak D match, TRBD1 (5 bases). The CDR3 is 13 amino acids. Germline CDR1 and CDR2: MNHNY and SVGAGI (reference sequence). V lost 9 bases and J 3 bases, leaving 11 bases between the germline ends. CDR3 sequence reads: CASEGSANEKLFF. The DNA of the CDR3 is TGTGCCAGTGAGGGGTCGGCTAATGAAAAACTGTTTTTT.

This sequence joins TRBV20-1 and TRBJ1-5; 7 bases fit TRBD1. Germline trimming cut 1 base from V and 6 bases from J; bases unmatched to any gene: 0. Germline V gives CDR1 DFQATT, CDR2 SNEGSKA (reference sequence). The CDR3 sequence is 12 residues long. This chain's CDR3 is CSARGQGQPQHF. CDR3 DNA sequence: TGCAGTGCTAGAGGACAGGGTCAGCCCCAGCATTTT.

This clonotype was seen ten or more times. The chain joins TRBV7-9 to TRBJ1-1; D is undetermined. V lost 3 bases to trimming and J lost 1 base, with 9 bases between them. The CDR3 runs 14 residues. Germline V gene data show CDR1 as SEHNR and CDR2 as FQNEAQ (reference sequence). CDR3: CASSFKSGNTEAFF. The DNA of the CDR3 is TGTGCCAGCAGCTTTAAATCCGGGAACACTGAAGCTTTCTTT.

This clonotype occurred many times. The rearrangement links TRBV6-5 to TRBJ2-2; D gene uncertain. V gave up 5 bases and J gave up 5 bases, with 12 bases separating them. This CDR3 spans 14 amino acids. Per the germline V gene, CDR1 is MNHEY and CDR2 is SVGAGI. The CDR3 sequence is CASSTPFGTGELFF. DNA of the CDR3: TGTGCCAGCAGTACACCCTTCGGGACCGGGGAGCTGTTTTTT.

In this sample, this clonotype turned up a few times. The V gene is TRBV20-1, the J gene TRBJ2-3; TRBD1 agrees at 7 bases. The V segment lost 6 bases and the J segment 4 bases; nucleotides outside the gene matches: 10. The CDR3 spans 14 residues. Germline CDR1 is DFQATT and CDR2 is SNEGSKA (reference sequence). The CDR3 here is CSAPTRQGPDTQYF. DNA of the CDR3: TGCAGTGCCCCGACGCGACAGGGACCAGATACGCAGTATTTT.

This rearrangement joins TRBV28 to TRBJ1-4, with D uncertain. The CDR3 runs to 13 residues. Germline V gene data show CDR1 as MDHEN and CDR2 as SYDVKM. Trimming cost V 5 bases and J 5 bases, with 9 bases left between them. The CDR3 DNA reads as TGTGCCAGCAGTAACGGACGGAATGAAAAACTGTTTTTT. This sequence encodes CASSNGRNEKLFF.

The DNA of the CDR3 is TGCGCCAGCAGCGCCGGGGACAGATCTAACTATGGCTACACCTTC. Protein: CASSAGDRSNYGYTF. This chain uses TRBV5-1 with TRBJ1-2; 7 bases align to TRBD1. V lost 4 bases, J lost 0 bases, and 6 bases stayed unmatched. The CDR3 has 15 amino acids. Germline CDR1 is SGHRS and CDR2 is YFSETQ.

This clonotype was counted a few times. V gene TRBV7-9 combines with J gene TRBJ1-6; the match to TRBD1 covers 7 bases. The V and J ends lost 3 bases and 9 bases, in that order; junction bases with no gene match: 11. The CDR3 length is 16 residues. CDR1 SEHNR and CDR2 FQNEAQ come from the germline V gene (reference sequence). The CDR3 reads CASSFDPRGLFSPLHF. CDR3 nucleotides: TGTGCCAGCAGCTTCGATCCCAGGGGGTTGTTTTCACCCCTCCACTTT. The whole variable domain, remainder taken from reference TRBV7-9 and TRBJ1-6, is DTGVSQNPRHKITKRGQNVTFRCDPISEHNRLYWYRQTLGQGPEFLTYFQNEAQLEKSRLLSDRFSAERPKGSFSTLEIQRTEQGDSAMYLCASSFDPRGLFSPLHFGNGTRLTVT.

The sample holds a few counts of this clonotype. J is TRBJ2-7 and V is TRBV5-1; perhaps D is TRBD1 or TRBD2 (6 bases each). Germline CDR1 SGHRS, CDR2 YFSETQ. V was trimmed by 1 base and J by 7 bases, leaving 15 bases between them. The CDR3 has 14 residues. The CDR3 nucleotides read TGCGCCAGCAGCTTGACGGGGGCCGCGTATGAGCAGTACTTC. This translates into CASSLTGAAYEQYF.

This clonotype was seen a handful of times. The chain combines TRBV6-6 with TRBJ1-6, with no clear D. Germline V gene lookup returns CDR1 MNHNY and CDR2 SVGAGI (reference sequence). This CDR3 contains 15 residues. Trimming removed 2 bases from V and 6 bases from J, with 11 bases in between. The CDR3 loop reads CASSYDYPANSPLHF. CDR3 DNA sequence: TGTGCCAGCAGTTACGATTACCCTGCTAATTCACCCCTCCACTTT.

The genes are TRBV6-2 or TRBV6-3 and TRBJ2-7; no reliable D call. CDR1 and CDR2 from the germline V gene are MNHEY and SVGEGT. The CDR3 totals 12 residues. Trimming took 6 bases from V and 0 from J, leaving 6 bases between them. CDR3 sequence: CASRADSYEQYV. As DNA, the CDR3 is TGTGCCAGCAGGGCGGACTCCTACGAGCAGTACGTC.

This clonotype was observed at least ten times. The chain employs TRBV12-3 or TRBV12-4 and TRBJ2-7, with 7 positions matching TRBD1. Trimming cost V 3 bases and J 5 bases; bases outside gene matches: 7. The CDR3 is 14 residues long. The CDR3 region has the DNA TGTGCCAGCAGTTTGGACAGGTACGGTCACGAGCAGTACGTC. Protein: CASSLDRYGHEQYV.

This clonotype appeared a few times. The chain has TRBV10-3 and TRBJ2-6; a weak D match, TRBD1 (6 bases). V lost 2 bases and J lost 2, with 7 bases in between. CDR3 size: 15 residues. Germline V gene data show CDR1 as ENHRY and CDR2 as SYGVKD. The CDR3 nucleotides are TGTGCCATCAGTGAGGAGGGGGCTGGGGCCAACGTCCTGACTTTC. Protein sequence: CAISEEGAGANVLTF.

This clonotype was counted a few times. CDR3 nucleotides: TGTGCCAGCAGCTTAGCTCCGGGGTCGTTTCAGCCCCAGCATTTT. Translation gives CASSLAPGSFQPQHF. The gene calls are TRBV7-2 and TRBJ1-5; no clear D. Between the trimmed V and J ends, which lost 0 bases and 6 bases, there was a span of 12 bases. The CDR3 runs 15 residues. Germline V gene sequence: CDR1 SGHTA, CDR2 FQGNSA.

CDR3 bases: TGTGCCAGCATCAGGGGACTAGCGGGGCCCACCGGGGAGCTGTTTTTT. This gives the protein CASIRGLAGPTGELFF. The genes are TRBV6-2 or TRBV6-3 and TRBJ2-2; 13 nucleotides line up with TRBD2. The CDR3 consists of 16 residues. J lost 4 bases, V lost 7 bases, and 6 bases had no gene match. Germline CDR1 is MNHEY and CDR2 is SVGEGT.

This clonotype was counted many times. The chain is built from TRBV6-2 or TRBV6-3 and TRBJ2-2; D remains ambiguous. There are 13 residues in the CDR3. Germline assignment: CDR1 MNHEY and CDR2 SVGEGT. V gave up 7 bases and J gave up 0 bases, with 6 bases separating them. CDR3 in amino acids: CASNHPNTGELFF. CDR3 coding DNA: TGTGCCAGCAACCACCCGAACACCGGGGAGCTGTTTTTT.

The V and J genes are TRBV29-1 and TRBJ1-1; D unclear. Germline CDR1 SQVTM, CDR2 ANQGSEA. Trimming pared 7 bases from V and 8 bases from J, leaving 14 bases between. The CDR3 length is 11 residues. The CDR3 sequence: CSASGGSEAFF. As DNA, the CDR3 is TGCAGCGCCTCAGGCGGTTCGGAAGCTTTCTTT. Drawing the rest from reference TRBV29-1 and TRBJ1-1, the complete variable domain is SAVISQKPSRDICQRGTSLTIQCQVDSQVTMMFWYRQQPGQSLTLIATANQGSEATYESGFVIDKFPISRPNLTFSTLTVSNMSPEDSSIYLCSASGGSEAFFGQGTRLTVV.

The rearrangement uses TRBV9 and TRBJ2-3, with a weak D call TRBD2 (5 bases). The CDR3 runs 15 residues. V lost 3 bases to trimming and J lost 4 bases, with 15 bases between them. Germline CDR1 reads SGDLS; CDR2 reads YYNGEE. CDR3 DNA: TGTGCCAGCAGCGCTAACCCACTAGTCGCAGATACGCAGTATTTT. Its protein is CASSANPLVADTQYF.

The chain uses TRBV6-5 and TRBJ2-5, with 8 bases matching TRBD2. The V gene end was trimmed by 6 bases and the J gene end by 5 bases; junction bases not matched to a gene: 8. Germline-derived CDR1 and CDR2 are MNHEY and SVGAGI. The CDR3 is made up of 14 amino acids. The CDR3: CASRGLGWSETQYF. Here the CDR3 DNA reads TGTGCCAGCAGGGGACTAGGTTGGAGTGAGACCCAGTACTTC.

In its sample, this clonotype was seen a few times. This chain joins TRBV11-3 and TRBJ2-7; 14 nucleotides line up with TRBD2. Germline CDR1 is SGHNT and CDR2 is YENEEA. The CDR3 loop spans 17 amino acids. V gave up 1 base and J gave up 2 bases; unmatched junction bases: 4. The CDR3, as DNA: TGTGCCAGCAGCTTAGGGGGACTAGCGGGGGACACCTACGAGCAGTACGTC. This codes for CASSLGGLAGDTYEQYV.